Here is one T cell receptor (beta chain) with its context. Every isolated RNA sample was fully reverse transcribed, so sequencing captured expressed TCRB transcripts. Libraries were prepared by immunoSEQ multiplex PCR; TCRdb keeps only in-frame clonotypes and omits some of them. Of about 330,000 clones in the sample, about 10% were seen once. This CDR3 has 16 amino acids. The germline CDR1 and CDR2 sequences are SEHNR and FQNEAQ (reference sequence). Unmatched junction bases numbered 8, after V lost 2 bases and J lost 5 bases. The data were obtained in a study of beta chain features in type 1 diabetes.

The source of this sequence is a woman aged 25 to 39 in good health. The chain uses TRBV7-9 and TRBJ2-2, with 7 bases matching TRBD2. Sequencing input: naive CD4+ T cells from blood. This CDR3 is CASSLISAGATGELFF. Here the CDR3 DNA reads TGTGCCAGCAGCTTAATTTCTGCGGGAGCAACCGGGGAGCTGTTTTTT.